One sample yielded the 26 T cell receptor beta chains listed below, sequenced in a study of blood T cell repertoires in COVID-19. TCRdb's copy holds only in-frame clones and misses some; the assay was immunoSEQ multiplex PCR. The table shows 70,000 to 85,000 clones, with more than 70% occurring only once. Sequencing was done on a sample of peripheral blood. The receptors here all came from a woman of 80 years or more in a cohort sampled during active or convalescent COVID-19.

The chain is built from TRBV11-2 and TRBJ1-6, with 10 bases lining up with TRBD1. Germline lookup yields CDR1 SGHAT and CDR2 FQNNGV. This CDR3 spans 14 amino acids. The V gene end was trimmed by 3 bases and the J gene end by 9 bases; junction bases not matched to a gene: 2. The CDR3 sequence: CASSLDRGFSPLHF. The CDR3 bases are TGTGCCAGCAGCTTGGACAGGGGGTTTTCACCCCTCCACTTT.

The rearrangement links TRBV11-2 to TRBJ2-7, with 10 bases identical to TRBD2. The CDR3 totals 14 residues. CDR1 is SGHAT, CDR2 FQNNGV, per germline. The J segment lost 4 bases and the V segment lost 5 bases, leaving 5 bases of the junction unmatched. The CDR3 spells CASSPRTSGYEQYV. CDR3 sequence (DNA): TGTGCCAGCAGCCCTCGGACTAGCGGATACGAGCAGTACGTC.

The V and J genes are TRBV10-3 and TRBJ2-5, with 14 bases aligning to TRBD2. The CDR3 totals 17 residues. V was pared by 6 bases and J by 4 bases, with 10 bases of the junction left unmatched. The germline gives CDR1 ENHRY, CDR2 SYGVKD. The CDR3 region has the DNA TGTGCCATCAGCAGGGGGGGACTAGCGGGAGAGGGAGAGACCCAGTACTTC. It yields the protein CAISRGGLAGEGETQYF.

The chain recombines TRBV4-1 with TRBJ1-2; D unclear. Trimming removed 4 bases from V and 8 bases from J, with 17 bases in between. Germline CDR1 is MGHRA and CDR2 is YSYEKL. This CDR3 comprises 14 residues. CDR3: CASSLQTDPLGYTF. The DNA for the CDR3 is TGCGCCAGCAGCCTGCAGACTGACCCGCTCGGCTACACCTTC.

The chain is built from TRBV6-6 and TRBJ2-3; maybe TRBD2 (5 bases). The germline V gene encodes CDR1 MNHNY and CDR2 SVGAGI (reference sequence). The CDR3 has 16 residues. V dropped 3 bases and J dropped 3 bases, with 16 bases sitting between them. The CDR3 DNA sequence: TGTGCCAGCAGTTATTTCGAGGAGACGGGGACAGATACGCAGTATTTT. Translating it yields CASSYFEETGTDTQYF.

In DNA, the CDR3 is TGTGCCAGCAGTTACTCGAGTTGGAATGAGCAGTTCTTC. Translation gives CASSYSSWNEQFF. The rearrangement uses TRBV6-5 and TRBJ2-1; D unclear. Germline assignment: CDR1 MNHEY and CDR2 SVGAGI. V dropped 0 bases and J dropped 7 bases, with 7 bases sitting between them. CDR3 size: 13 residues.

CDR3 in amino acids: CASSLGTGMAQPQHF. CDR3 DNA sequence: TGCGCCAGCAGCTTGGGGACAGGGATGGCTCAGCCCCAGCATTTT. The gene calls are TRBV5-1 and TRBJ1-5; 8 nucleotides align to TRBD1. J lost 6 bases, V lost 0 bases, and 5 bases had no gene match. CDR3 length: 15 residues. Looked up from germline, CDR1 is SGHRS and CDR2 is YFSETQ.

The chain employs TRBV7-2 and TRBJ1-3; TRBD1 aligns across 9 bases. The CDR3 is 15 amino acids. Germline CDR1 is SGHTA and CDR2 is FQGNSA. With 1 base clipped from V and 4 bases from J, the junction kept 2 bases outside the gene matches. CDR3: CASSLDRGPGNTIYF. The CDR3 DNA reads as TGTGCCAGCAGCTTAGACAGGGGGCCGGGAAACACCATATATTTT.

V usage is TRBV5-1 and J usage is TRBJ2-2, with a weak D call TRBD2 (6 bases). The CDR3 is made up of 18 amino acids. Germline CDR1 is SGHRS and CDR2 is YFSETQ. Trimming took off 0 bases at V and 2 bases at J, with 17 bases between the two ends. CDR3 nucleotides: TGCGCCAGCAGCTTGGTAGGTAGCGGAGAGGGAAACACCGGGGAGCTGTTTTTT. It yields the protein CASSLVGSGEGNTGELFF.

V gene TRBV19 combines with J gene TRBJ2-2; tentative D call: TRBD1 (6 bases). The germline V gene encodes CDR1 LNHDA and CDR2 SQIVND (reference sequence). The CDR3 contains 14 residues. V was trimmed by 3 bases and J by 5 bases, leaving 10 bases between them. CDR3 protein: CASSITGTTGELFF. The DNA for the CDR3 is TGTGCCAGTAGTATTACAGGGACGACCGGGGAGCTGTTTTTT.

The chain carries TRBV11-1 and TRBJ2-7, with 11 nucleotides matching TRBD2. J lost 1 base, V lost 1 base, and 0 bases had no gene match. The CDR3 is 15 amino acids. Germline loops: CDR1 SGHAT, CDR2 FQDESV (reference sequence). The CDR3 DNA reads as TGTGCCAGCAGCTTAGGGACTAGCGGGTCCTACGAGCAGTACGTC. It is translated as CASSLGTSGSYEQYV.

The chain employs TRBV6-5 and TRBJ2-7, with 7 bases matching TRBD1. The CDR3 contains 14 residues. The V gene end was trimmed by 2 bases and the J gene end by 0 bases; junction bases not matched to a gene: 1. Germline CDR1 is MNHEY and CDR2 is SVGAGI. The CDR3 is CASSYGTDSYEQYF. The CDR3 DNA reads as TGTGCCAGCAGTTACGGGACAGACTCCTACGAGCAGTACTTC.

This chain joins TRBV29-1 and TRBJ2-1; 7 nucleotides match TRBD2. The V segment lost 8 bases and the J segment 4 bases; nucleotides outside the gene matches: 11. The germline V gene has CDR1 SQVTM and CDR2 ANQGSEA. This CDR3 is 14 amino acids long. The DNA of the CDR3 is TGCAGCCCCATATTGAGCGGGAATTACAATGAGCAGTTCTTC. It codes for CSPILSGNYNEQFF.

This clone was observed once. The rearrangement uses TRBV19 and TRBJ2-7; D unresolved. V was cut by 2 bases and J by 2 bases, with 13 bases left in between. This CDR3 region has 15 residues. Germline-derived CDR1 and CDR2 are LNHDA and SQIVND (reference sequence). DNA for the CDR3: TGTGCCAGTAGTATAATGGCAGGTGATACCTACGAGCAGTACTTC. It codes for CASSIMAGDTYEQYF.

The J gene is TRBJ1-6, the V gene TRBV11-3, with D tentatively TRBD1 (5 bases). V was shortened by 4 bases and J by 7 bases, with 8 bases between the two germline ends. Looked up from germline, CDR1 is SGHNT and CDR2 is YENEEA. CDR3 length: 13 amino acids. CDR3 sequence: CASSWAGNSPLHF. The CDR3 coding sequence is TGTGCCAGCAGCTGGGCAGGGAATTCACCCCTCCACTTT.

V gene TRBV28 combines with J gene TRBJ1-6; D remains ambiguous. The CDR3 covers 12 residues. Between the trimmed V and J ends, which lost 10 bases and 7 bases, there was a span of 11 bases. Germline-derived CDR1 and CDR2 are MDHEN and SYDVKM. The CDR3 DNA sequence: TGTGCCACCAACAATCCAAATTCACCCCTCCACTTT. The encoded protein is CATNNPNSPLHF.

The chain joins TRBV25-1 to TRBJ1-3; D may be TRBD1 (5 bases). The CDR3 spans 15 residues. Trimming cost V 0 bases and J 2 bases, with 8 bases left between them. Per the germline V gene, CDR1 is MGHDK and CDR2 is SYGVNS. The CDR3 loop reads CASSEYSGTGNTIYF. As DNA, the CDR3 is TGTGCCAGCAGTGAATATTCAGGGACTGGAAACACCATATATTTT.

V and J are TRBV7-9 and TRBJ2-1, with a weak D call TRBD2 (7 bases). Germline assignment: CDR1 SEHNR and CDR2 FQNEAQ (reference sequence). The V end lost 5 bases, the J end lost 13 bases, and 24 bases lay between the germline ends. This CDR3 has 15 amino acids. Here the CDR3 reads CASSGRDTLSGKQFF. Here the CDR3 DNA reads TGTGCCAGCAGCGGCCGGGACACCCTAAGCGGGAAACAGTTCTTC.

A single count supports this clone. The genes are TRBV30 and TRBJ2-6; TRBD1 is a possible D gene (5 bases). Germline CDR1 and CDR2: GTSNPN and SVGIG (reference sequence). The CDR3 has 16 amino acids. Trimming removed 3 bases from V and 0 bases from J, with 12 bases in between. The CDR3 is CAWSLGVPSGANVLTF. The CDR3 DNA sequence: TGTGCCTGGAGCTTAGGGGTACCCTCTGGGGCCAACGTCCTGACTTTC.

CDR3 in amino acids: CATSLELAGGPSEQFF. CDR3 coding DNA: TGTGCCACCAGCTTAGAACTAGCGGGAGGGCCCAGTGAGCAGTTCTTC. The V call is TRBV15, the J call TRBJ2-1, with TRBD2 matching over 13 bases. Germline-derived CDR1 and CDR2 are LNHNV and YYDKDF (reference sequence). The CDR3 is 16 residues long. J was trimmed by 9 bases and V by 5 bases; bases with no gene match: 10. The variable domain in full, completed from reference TRBV15 and TRBJ2-1, reads DAMVIQNPRYQVTQFGKPVTLSCSQTLNHNVMYWYQQKSSQAPKLLFHYYDKDFNNEADTPDNFQSRRPNTSFCFLDIRSPGLGDTAMYLCATSLELAGGPSEQFFGPGTRLTVL.

The chain uses TRBV30 and TRBJ1-2; 7 bases line up with TRBD1. Unmatched junction bases numbered 8, after V lost 0 bases and J lost 4 bases. The CDR3 contains 15 residues. CDR1 and CDR2 from the germline V gene are GTSNPN and SVGIG (reference sequence). CDR3 bases: TGTGCCTGGAGTGTAACAGGGGCCACCCGCTATGGCTACACCTTC. Encoded protein: CAWSVTGATRYGYTF.

The rearrangement links TRBV7-6 to TRBJ2-7; tentatively, D is TRBD2 (5 bases). The germline CDR1 and CDR2 sequences are SGHVS and FNYEAQ. Trimming took 3 bases from V and 5 from J, leaving 14 bases between them. The CDR3 is made up of 14 amino acids. CDR3 bases: TGTGCCAGCAGCTTCGGGGTCAGCCACCACGAGCAGTACTTC. Residues: CASSFGVSHHEQYF. The complete variable domain, with remaining parts taken from reference TRBV7-6 and TRBJ2-7, reads GAGVSQSPRYKVTKRGQDVALRCDPISGHVSLYWYRQALGQGPEFLTYFNYEAQQDKSGLPNDRFSAERPEGSISTLTIQRTEQRDSAMYRCASSFGVSHHEQYFGPGTRLTVT.

In its sample, this clone was seen a few times. The CDR3 loop reads CASRTDRGWADTQYF. The CDR3 DNA is TGTGCCAGCAGGACGGACAGGGGGTGGGCAGATACGCAGTATTTT. The V gene is TRBV27, the J gene TRBJ2-3; 10 nucleotides align to TRBD1. J was trimmed by 4 bases and V by 6 bases; bases with no gene match: 7. The CDR3 length is 15 residues. CDR1 and CDR2 (germline): MNHEY, SMNVEV (reference sequence).

J is TRBJ2-1 and V is TRBV2; TRBD1 is a possible D gene (6 bases). Per germline, CDR1 SNHLY and CDR2 FYNNEI. Trimming cost V 0 bases and J 6 bases, with 12 bases left between them. This CDR3 is 15 amino acids long. The CDR3 is CASSEAGRGSNEQFF. The CDR3 DNA follows: TGTGCCAGCAGTGAAGCGGGAAGGGGGAGCAATGAGCAGTTCTTC.

The J gene is TRBJ1-4, the V gene TRBV7-9; D gene ambiguous. The germline gives CDR1 SEHNR, CDR2 FQNEAQ (reference sequence). This CDR3 has 14 residues. The V gene lost 4 bases and the J gene lost 2 bases, with 8 bases spanning the gap. The DNA of the CDR3 is TGTGCCAGCAGCTACACACGCACTAATGAAAAACTGTTTTTT. This codes for CASSYTRTNEKLFF.

The genes are TRBV6-5 and TRBJ1-2, with D possibly matching TRBD1 (6 bases). Per germline, CDR1 MNHEY and CDR2 SVGAGI. CDR3 size: 15 residues. V was clipped by 8 bases and J by 2 bases, with 18 bases between them. The chain's CDR3 is CASVGQQTINYGYTF. As DNA, the CDR3 is TGTGCCAGCGTGGGACAACAGACCATAAACTATGGCTACACCTTC.